The TCR beta chain under discussion was sequenced for a study of neurological immune-mediated disorders. Study-level points and caveats: Among expanded clones, no CDR3 amino acid sequences were shared across subjects, a pattern suggesting private repertoires in all groups.

This clonotype was observed at least ten times. Its antigen is as yet unknown. Using its own MiXCR run on the 5' RACE reads, TCRdb lists one record per CDR3 protein. Found here are tens of thousands of distinct CDR3 sequences, around 5.5% of them singletons; the top ten hold roughly 7%. Trimming took off 5 bases at V and 3 bases at J, with 12 bases between the two ends. CDR3 size: 13 residues. Per germline, CDR1 DFQATT and CDR2 SNEGSKA (reference sequence). Sequencing used PBMCs. The chain joins TRBV20-1 to TRBJ2-3, with D perhaps matching TRBD2 (5 bases). This clonotype was sampled from a man aged 18 to 29 with multiple sclerosis. CDR3 in DNA: TGCAGTGCTGCTAGCACTACGACAGATACGCAGTATTTT. Translation: CSAASTTTDTQYF.